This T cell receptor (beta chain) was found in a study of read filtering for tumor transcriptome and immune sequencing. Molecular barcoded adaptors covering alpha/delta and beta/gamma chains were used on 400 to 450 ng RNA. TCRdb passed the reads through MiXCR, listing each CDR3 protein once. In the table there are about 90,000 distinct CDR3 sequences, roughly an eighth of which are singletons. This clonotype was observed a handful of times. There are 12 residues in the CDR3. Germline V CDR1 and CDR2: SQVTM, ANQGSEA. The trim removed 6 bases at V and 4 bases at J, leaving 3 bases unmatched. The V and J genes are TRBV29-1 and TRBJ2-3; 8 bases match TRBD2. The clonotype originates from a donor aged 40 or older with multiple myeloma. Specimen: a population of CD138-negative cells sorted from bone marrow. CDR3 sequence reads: CSVGRESDTQYF. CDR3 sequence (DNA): TGCAGCGTCGGGAGGGAGTCAGATACGCAGTATTTT.